This T cell receptor beta chain was retrieved from a study of shared clonotypes between healthy human individuals. The donors were all Caucasian adults (living in Nashville, Tennessee). Clones were read by immunoSEQ multiplex PCR, and TCRdb kept only the in-frame ones, dropping some. The repertoire has 2,500,000 or so clones, 93% of them found once; the top ten carry about 0.34%. Regarding this clone: No antigen is known for it.

Notes on the study in general: Roughly 5.3% of naive CD4 clonotypes were common to four donors. Few donors restricted represented genetic and exposure-history diversity.

Germline values: CDR1 ENHRY, CDR2 SYGVKD. V gave up 4 bases and J gave up 5 bases; unmatched junction bases: 2. The CDR3 length is 14 residues. The source material was naive CD4+ T cells from PBMCs. The subset denotes: CD45RA+ positively selected. V is TRBV10-3 and J is TRBJ1-4; 9 bases align to TRBD1. The receptor was isolated from a man between 18 and 35 years old in good health. Some clones in this sample may be carry-over from other donors' samples. The CDR3 nucleotides read TGTGCCATCAGTGCCGGGACAGGGAATGAAAAACTGTTTTTT. As protein: CAISAGTGNEKLFF.